Below, 10 T cell receptor beta chains from the same sample are listed, as sequenced in a study of T cells in Graves' hyperthyroidism and ophthalmopathy. Amplification of TCR beta CDR3 regions used RNA as the template. Carried out on the TCR CDR3, a first-round RT-PCR used the HTBI primer set. In TCRdb, the multiplex PCR reads were re-called with MiXCR into one record per CDR3 protein. Among around 690,000 distinct CDR3 sequences listed, 15% to 20% were seen once. Sequencing was performed on blood. The receptor set was obtained from a man aged 50 to 59 with Graves' hyperthyroidism.

This clonotype was detected many times. This rearrangement joins TRBV27 to TRBJ2-3; 8 bases agree with TRBD2. Germline trimming cut 5 bases from V and 2 bases from J; bases unmatched to any gene: 18. Germline V gene data show CDR1 as MNHEY and CDR2 as SMNVEV (reference sequence). The CDR3 is made up of 19 amino acids. The CDR3 here is CASSPAWDETSGDTDTQYF. The CDR3 DNA sequence: TGTGCCAGCAGTCCCGCCTGGGATGAAACTAGCGGAGACACAGATACGCAGTATTTT.

The sample holds many counts of this clonotype. The chain links TRBV2 to TRBJ2-1; 10 nucleotides align to TRBD1. The junction had 1 base not matched to a gene; V was cut back by 1 base and J by 4 bases. This CDR3 comprises 15 residues. CDR1 and CDR2 from the germline V gene are SNHLY and FYNNEI. The CDR3 reads CASSEGQGAYNEQFF. The CDR3, as DNA: TGTGCCAGCAGTGAAGGACAGGGGGCGTACAATGAGCAGTTCTTC.

This clonotype was counted ten times or more. CDR3 region: CASGDSSNQPQHF. CDR3 sequence (DNA): TGTGCCAGCGGCGACAGTTCCAATCAGCCCCAGCATTTT. This chain connects TRBV28 to TRBJ1-5; D is perhaps TRBD1 (5 bases). Trimming left V 8 bases short and J 3 bases short, with 11 bases between. Germline-derived CDR1 and CDR2 are MDHEN and SYDVKM. This CDR3 comprises 13 residues.

This clonotype was counted between two and nine times. The chain couples TRBV3-1 to TRBJ2-5; D might be TRBD1 (5 bases). This CDR3 is built from 16 residues. Germline assignment: CDR1 LGHDT and CDR2 YNNKEL (reference sequence). Trimming took off 1 base at V and 5 bases at J, with 17 bases between the two ends. The CDR3 loop reads CASSQVRAGPRETQYF. The CDR3 DNA follows: TGTGCCAGCAGCCAAGTCCGGGCAGGGCCGAGGGAGACCCAGTACTTC.

The sample holds a few counts of this clonotype. This sequence joins TRBV27 and TRBJ2-7; D is unclear. CDR3 length: 12 residues. Germline V gene data show CDR1 as MNHEY and CDR2 as SMNVEV (reference sequence). V gave up 11 bases and J gave up 3 bases, with 14 bases separating them. The CDR3 sequence is CAPVGLDYEQYF. The CDR3 DNA reads TGTGCCCCCGTCGGTCTAGACTACGAGCAGTACTTC.

This clonotype was observed at least ten times. This chain joins TRBV12-3 or TRBV12-4 and TRBJ2-7, with 10 bases fitting TRBD1. This CDR3 region has 15 residues. Trimming cost V 6 bases and J 4 bases; bases outside gene matches: 9. CDR3 nucleotides: TGTGCCAGCAGCCCCCTCGGACAGGGGGATTACGAGCAGTACTTC. Translating it yields CASSPLGQGDYEQYF.

The chain carries TRBV5-1 and TRBJ2-3; D gene unclear. Germline lookup yields CDR1 SGHRS and CDR2 YFSETQ. The CDR3 has 14 amino acids. V was pared by 0 bases and J by 6 bases, with 11 bases between. The CDR3 protein is CASSLGRGYDTQYF. CDR3 coding DNA: TGCGCCAGCAGCTTGGGGAGAGGATACGATACGCAGTATTTT.

This clonotype was seen at least ten times. The chain recombines TRBV13 with TRBJ1-1, with 7 bases fitting TRBD1. The V and J ends lost 5 bases and 3 bases, in that order; junction bases with no gene match: 9. CDR1 is PRHDT and CDR2 is FYEKMQ in the germline V gene (reference sequence). This CDR3 spans 15 amino acids. The CDR3 loop reads CASSGSTGWDTEAFF. The CDR3 nucleotides read TGTGCCAGCAGCGGATCGACAGGGTGGGACACTGAAGCTTTCTTT. The full variable domain, with the rest looked up from reference TRBV13 and TRBJ1-1, is AAGVIQSPRHLIKEKRETATLKCYPIPRHDTVYWYQQGPGQDPQFLISFYEKMQSDKGSIPDRFSAQQFSDYHSELNMSSLELGDSALYFCASSGSTGWDTEAFFGQGTRLTVV.

The chain carries TRBV27 and TRBJ2-3; D unresolved. Germline V gene sequence: CDR1 MNHEY, CDR2 SMNVEV (reference sequence). Trimming pared 3 bases from V and 4 bases from J, leaving 14 bases between. There are 15 residues in the CDR3. CDR3 residues: CASSLASTVADTQYF. The CDR3, as DNA: TGTGCCAGCAGTTTGGCCAGTACCGTCGCAGATACGCAGTATTTT.

Only a few counts were recorded for this clonotype. The V and J genes are TRBV14 and TRBJ1-2, with D hard to call. This CDR3 has 12 amino acids. Germline CDR1 is SGHDN and CDR2 is FVKESK. V lost 4 bases and J lost 5, with 8 bases in between. The CDR3 nucleotides are TGTGCCAGCAGCCGGCAGTCTTATGGCTACACCTTC. Translating it yields CASSRQSYGYTF.